The text below deals with one T cell receptor (beta chain). V was clipped by 4 bases and J by 8 bases; unmatched bases: 6. This CDR3 comprises 13 residues. Germline V CDR1 and CDR2: LGHDT, YNNKEL (reference sequence). How the authors handled the data: Counts of nucleated cells, estimated from reference gene primer amplification, were obtained. Data came from immunoSEQ multiplex PCR; TCRdb stores just in-frame clones and leaves some out. V, J and clone size reflect that table, while D and trimming were determined from the DNA. The table includes tens of thousands of clones, 80% to 90% detected once. The data were taken from a study of blood T cell repertoires in COVID-19. Overall study: The samples span acute and convalescent COVID-19 from the United States, Italy and Spain.

The TCR was taken from a man aged 50 to 59 with active COVID-19. Sequencing was done on a sample of peripheral blood. The rearrangement uses TRBV3-1 (or the pseudogene TRBV3-2) and TRBJ1-2, with 8 bases identical to TRBD1. CDR3 sequence: CASSPRGRSGYTF. Here the CDR3 DNA reads TGTGCCAGCAGCCCCAGGGGGCGGAGCGGCTACACCTTC.